This T cell receptor (beta chain) was captured by sequencing in a study of T cell changes during pregnancy in multiple sclerosis. Germline V gene data show CDR1 as KGHSH and CDR2 as LQKENI. The CDR3 sequence is 13 residues long. The V end lost 0 bases, the J end lost 6 bases, and 6 bases lay between the germline ends. Generated by immunoSEQ multiplex PCR, the TCRdb table keeps only in-frame clones and is missing some. The profile shows roughly 60,000 clones, 85% to 95% of them singletons. V gene TRBV18 combines with J gene TRBJ2-1; D is uncertain. The sequence was collected from a female donor with multiple sclerosis, enrolled in a pregnancy study. The material sequenced was CD4+ T cells from peripheral blood mononuclear cells, taken before pregnancy. Here the CDR3 reads CASSPPTSNEQFF. The CDR3 coding sequence is TGTGCCAGCTCACCACCAACGAGCAATGAGCAGTTCTTC.